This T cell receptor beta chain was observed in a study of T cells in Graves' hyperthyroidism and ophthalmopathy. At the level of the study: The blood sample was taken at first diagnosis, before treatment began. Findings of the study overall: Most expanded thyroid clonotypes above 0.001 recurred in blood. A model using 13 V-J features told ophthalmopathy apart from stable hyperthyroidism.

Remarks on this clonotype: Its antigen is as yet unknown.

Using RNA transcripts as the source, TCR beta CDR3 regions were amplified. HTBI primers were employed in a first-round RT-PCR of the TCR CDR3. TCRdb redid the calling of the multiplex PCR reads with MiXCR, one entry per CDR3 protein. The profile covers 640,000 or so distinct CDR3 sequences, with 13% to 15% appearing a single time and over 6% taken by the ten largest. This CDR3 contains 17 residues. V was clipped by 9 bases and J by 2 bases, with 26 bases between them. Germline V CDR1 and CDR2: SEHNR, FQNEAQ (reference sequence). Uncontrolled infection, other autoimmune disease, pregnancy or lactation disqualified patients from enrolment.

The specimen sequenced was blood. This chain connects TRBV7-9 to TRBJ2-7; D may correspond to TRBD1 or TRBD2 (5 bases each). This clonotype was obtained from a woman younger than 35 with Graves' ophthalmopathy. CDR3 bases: TGTGCCAGTAGCGTGAGGGGCTCCCGGGCAGACGCCTACGAGCAGTACTTC. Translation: CASSVRGSRADAYEQYF.